One sample yielded the 24 T cell receptor beta chains listed below, sequenced in a study of shared clonotypes between healthy human individuals. Only in-frame clones appear in the TCRdb table, and some are missing; sequencing was by immunoSEQ multiplex PCR. Of about 2.4 million clones listed, over 85% are singletons. Sequencing was performed on naive CD4+ T cells from PBMCs. Regarding subset: CD45RA+ positively selected. These receptors all come from a man in his late teens or twenties in good health. Some clones in this sample may be carry-over from other donors' samples.

This sequence joins TRBV10-3 and TRBJ2-7; 7 nucleotides agree with TRBD1. Per the germline V gene, CDR1 is ENHRY and CDR2 is SYGVKD. This CDR3 is 16 amino acids long. V shed 1 base, J shed 2 bases, and the junction held 8 bases outside the gene matches. CDR3 nucleotide sequence: TGTGCCATCAGTGAGTTTGGACAGGATTGGACCTACGAGCAGTACTTC. Encoded protein: CAISEFGQDWTYEQYF.

The chain has TRBV5-8 and TRBJ1-3; no reliable D call. Trimming removed 4 bases from V and 1 base from J, with 12 bases in between. Germline V lookup: CDR1 SGHTS, CDR2 YDEGEE. This CDR3 is built from 15 residues. The CDR3 spells CASSLRTASGNTIYF. The CDR3 DNA reads as TGTGCCAGCAGCCTAAGGACGGCGTCTGGAAACACCATATATTTT.

This clone was seen once. The rearrangement joins TRBV18 to TRBJ2-1; TRBD2 aligns across 8 bases. Germline V gene data show CDR1 as KGHSH and CDR2 as LQKENI. V gave up 2 bases and J gave up 2 bases; unmatched junction bases: 2. The CDR3 is made up of 15 amino acids. The CDR3 sequence: CASSPAGRAYNEQFF. Written as DNA, the CDR3 is TGTGCCAGCTCACCAGCCGGGAGGGCCTACAATGAGCAGTTCTTC.

The chain links TRBV28 to TRBJ2-6; D may match TRBD1 or TRBD2 (5 bases each). Germline V gives CDR1 MDHEN, CDR2 SYDVKM. V gave up 2 bases and J gave up 0 bases, with 8 bases separating them. The CDR3 runs to 16 residues. CDR3 DNA: TGTGCCAGCAGTTTACCGGGGCCCTCTGGGGCCAACGTCCTGACTTTC. Protein: CASSLPGPSGANVLTF.

The rearrangement links TRBV5-1 to TRBJ2-3; D not resolved. The CDR3 runs 14 residues. Between the trimmed V and J ends, which lost 1 base and 2 bases, there was a span of 8 bases. Per germline, CDR1 SGHRS and CDR2 YFSETQ. This chain's CDR3 is CASSLRPDTDTQYF. The CDR3 DNA follows: TGCGCCAGCAGCTTGCGGCCAGACACAGATACGCAGTATTTT.

The chain combines TRBV18 with TRBJ2-3; D gene unclear. V was pared by 3 bases and J by 0 bases, with 10 bases between. The CDR3 has 15 amino acids. From germline, CDR1 is KGHSH and CDR2 LQKENI. In DNA, the CDR3 is TGTGCCAGCTCACCTATCACAGTGAGCACAGATACGCAGTATTTT. Translated, it gives CASSPITVSTDTQYF.

The J gene is TRBJ1-2, the V gene TRBV5-6; D possibly corresponds to TRBD1 (5 bases). This CDR3 has 14 amino acids. Trimming cost V 1 base and J 5 bases, with 12 bases left between them. Germline V gene data show CDR1 as SGHDT and CDR2 as YYEEEE. This CDR3 reads CASSLLRGGYGYTF. DNA of the CDR3: TGTGCCAGCAGCTTGCTAAGGGGCGGGTATGGCTACACCTTC.

The V call is TRBV11-1, the J call TRBJ1-5, with 8 nucleotides matching TRBD1. The V and J ends lost 2 bases and 4 bases, in that order; junction bases with no gene match: 16. CDR3 length: 19 amino acids. The germline V gene has CDR1 SGHAT and CDR2 FQDESV (reference sequence). The CDR3 nucleotides are TGTGCCAGCAGCTTAAAAGGTGTTCGGTCAGGGGGCGTGAATCAGCCCCAGCATTTT. Its protein product is CASSLKGVRSGGVNQPQHF.

The chain employs TRBV27 and TRBJ2-7, with a weak D call TRBD2 (7 bases). The CDR3 runs to 14 residues. V was trimmed by 7 bases and J by 1 base, leaving 14 bases between them. Germline CDR1 MNHEY, CDR2 SMNVEV (reference sequence). The CDR3 DNA reads as TGTGCCAGCATTAAAGGGGGGGGATCCTACGAGCAGTACTTC. Translated, it gives CASIKGGGSYEQYF.

The rearrangement joins TRBV27 to TRBJ2-3, with D perhaps TRBD2 (6 bases). Germline V CDR1 and CDR2: MNHEY, SMNVEV (reference sequence). The length of the CDR3 is 13 residues. V gave up 9 bases and J gave up 8 bases, with 18 bases separating them. As DNA, the CDR3 is TGTGCCAGTCATGGGACTCCGCGCGGTACGCAGTATTTT. Encoded protein: CASHGTPRGTQYF.

This clone was recorded once. This chain links TRBV18 with TRBJ2-2; the D is unclear. Germline V lookup: CDR1 KGHSH, CDR2 LQKENI. V was cut by 3 bases and J by 0 bases, with 11 bases left in between. The CDR3 is 16 amino acids. The CDR3 bases are TGTGCCAGCTCACCGGCTTACGACCCGAACACCGGGGAGCTGTTTTTT. It specifies CASSPAYDPNTGELFF.

The chain recombines TRBV5-4 with TRBJ1-6, with TRBD1 matching 11 bases. The trim removed 2 bases at V and 9 bases at J, leaving 1 base unmatched. CDR1 and CDR2 from the germline V gene are SGHNT and YYREEE (reference sequence). This CDR3 is built from 14 residues. CDR3 residues: CASSFGQGASPLHF. The CDR3, as DNA: TGTGCCAGCAGCTTTGGACAGGGGGCTTCACCCCTCCACTTT.

The gene calls are TRBV18 and TRBJ2-2; D uncertain. This CDR3 region has 16 residues. Trimming removed 1 base at V and 6 bases at J, with 15 bases between. Per the germline V gene, CDR1 is KGHSH and CDR2 is LQKENI. The CDR3 nucleotides are TGTGCCAGCTCACCACACCCCCAGATTTATTCCGGGGAGCTGTTTTTT. Translated: CASSPHPQIYSGELFF.

V usage is TRBV12-5 and J usage is TRBJ2-1, with 8 nucleotides matching TRBD2. Germline V gene data show CDR1 as LGHNT and CDR2 as FRNRAP. V shed 9 bases, J shed 8 bases, and the junction held 12 bases outside the gene matches. This CDR3 contains 14 residues. CDR3 DNA sequence: TGTGCTAGCACCTGGGGGACTAGGGACTATGAGCAGTTCTTC. Translated, it gives CASTWGTRDYEQFF.

This rearrangement joins TRBV29-1 to TRBJ2-7, with no clear D. The V and J ends lost 4 bases and 0 bases respectively, with 13 bases between them. Per the germline V gene, CDR1 is SQVTM and CDR2 is ANQGSEA. The CDR3 is 14 amino acids. The CDR3 region is CSVGSRFGSYEQYF. The CDR3 DNA follows: TGCAGCGTTGGAAGTAGATTCGGCTCCTACGAGCAGTACTTC.

Concerning this clone: The same CDR3 is also encoded by other DNA sequences in this sample. This rearrangement joins TRBV5-1 to TRBJ2-6, with D perhaps TRBD1 (5 bases). The CDR3 covers 14 residues. With 5 bases removed from V and 1 base from J, the gap between germline ends came to 7 bases. CDR1 and CDR2 from the germline V gene are SGHRS and YFSETQ. The CDR3 nucleotides read TGCGCCAGCAGTCAGGGATCTGGGGCCAACGTCCTGACTTTC. Protein sequence: CASSQGSGANVLTF.

The CDR3 DNA reads TGCGCCAGCACGGGACTCCGGGGTGAAAAACTGTTTTTT. It specifies CASTGLRGEKLFF. V gene TRBV5-1 combines with J gene TRBJ1-4; the D gene is possibly TRBD1 (5 bases). This CDR3 region has 13 residues. With 6 bases removed from V and 7 bases from J, the gap between germline ends came to 13 bases. Germline V gives CDR1 SGHRS, CDR2 YFSETQ.

The chain couples TRBV4-3 to TRBJ2-7; 9 bases line up with TRBD2. J gave up 5 bases and V 0 bases, and 14 bases lay outside the gene matches. CDR3 length equals 18 residues. The germline gives CDR1 LGHNA, CDR2 YSLEER. The chain's CDR3 is CASSQDRGPGLALNEQYF. The CDR3 DNA reads TGCGCCAGCAGCCAAGACCGGGGCCCGGGACTAGCCCTGAACGAGCAGTACTTC.

V gene TRBV30 combines with J gene TRBJ2-1, with D hard to call. There are 14 residues in the CDR3. CDR1 is GTSNPN, CDR2 SVGIG, per germline (reference sequence). With 5 bases removed from V and 0 bases from J, the gap between germline ends came to 11 bases. The DNA for the CDR3 is TGTGCCTGGGGACGGGCGGACTCCTACAATGAGCAGTTCTTC. This gives the protein CAWGRADSYNEQFF.

The chain couples TRBV7-9 to TRBJ2-5, with D possibly matching TRBD1 (6 bases). V was shortened by 5 bases and J by 4 bases, with 17 bases between the two germline ends. This CDR3 contains 15 residues. Looked up from germline, CDR1 is SEHNR and CDR2 is FQNEAQ (reference sequence). In DNA form, the CDR3 reads TGTGCCAGCAGCGAAGGGGACAAAACGTCAGAGACCCAGTACTTC. Amino acid sequence: CASSEGDKTSETQYF.

V gene TRBV28 combines with J gene TRBJ2-1; D is unresolved. The V gene's germline CDR1 is MDHEN and CDR2 SYDVKM. The CDR3 extends over 13 amino acids. The V end was cut by 5 bases, the J end by 5 bases, with 10 bases between. The CDR3 bases are TGTGCCAGCAGTAGGGCAGCCCACAATGAGCAGTTCTTC. Protein: CASSRAAHNEQFF.

The chain recombines TRBV12-1 with TRBJ2-3; TRBD2, as called in the table, went unchecked against the DNA. TRBV12-1 is flagged as a pseudogene. This CDR3 is built from 12 residues. This CDR3 reads CASRTRPDTQYF. In DNA, the CDR3 is TGTGCCAGCAGGACTAGGCCAGATACGCAGTATTTT.

The rearrangement joins TRBV28 to TRBJ2-7; TRBD2 might be the D (5 bases). Per germline, CDR1 MDHEN and CDR2 SYDVKM. V dropped 6 bases and J dropped 0 bases, with 12 bases sitting between them. The CDR3 sequence is 14 residues long. This CDR3 reads CASRRVGSSYEQYF. As DNA, the CDR3 is TGTGCCAGCAGGAGGGTTGGGAGCTCCTACGAGCAGTACTTC.

In its sample, this clone was seen a few times. The sample contains more than one DNA sequence encoding this CDR3. The V call is TRBV5-1, the J call TRBJ1-5; 10 bases align to TRBD1. Trimming took 0 bases from V and 4 from J; bases not matched to a gene: 1. Germline V CDR1 and CDR2: SGHRS, YFSETQ. The CDR3 runs to 15 residues. CDR3 nucleotide sequence: TGCGCCAGCAGCTTGGCGGGACAGGGGAATCAGCCCCAGCATTTT. It specifies CASSLAGQGNQPQHF.